This T cell receptor beta chain emerged from a study of cytomegalovirus exposure and HLA in healthy donors. The V gene lost 4 bases and the J gene lost 1 base, with 14 bases spanning the gap. The length of the CDR3 is 15 residues. The germline CDR1 and CDR2 sequences are KGHSH and LQKENI. General study findings and limits: The authors later linked a missense DCLRE1C variant to TCR beta V- and J-gene trimming. Some V segments, including TRBV6-2 and TRBV6-3, were excluded as indistinguishable.

A multiplex PCR was run with 60 Vbeta primers and 13 Jbeta primers. Some clones are missing from TCRdb's copy, which holds only in-frame ones; the method was immunoSEQ multiplex PCR. The table has around 100,000 clones, around 82% seen once. At the time of sampling, donors were nominally healthy, though unrecorded immune exposures were likely. Only a few counts were recorded for this clone. Its cognate antigen is unknown. This clonotype was obtained from a woman between 25 and 40 years old in good health and CMV-seropositive. Sequencing input: PBMCs. The chain combines TRBV18 with TRBJ2-7; a weak D match, TRBD2 (7 bases). CDR3 in DNA: TGTGCCAGCTCACAGGAGGGGGGGAGTTCCTACGAGCAGTACTTC. Translating gives CASSQEGGSSYEQYF.